These T cell receptor beta chains were read from a single sample in a study of identical twins. MiXCR was run by TCRdb on the 5' RACE reads, yielding one entry per CDR3 protein. The sample lists some 260,000 distinct CDR3 sequences, over 13% occurring once. The material sequenced was memory (CD45RO+) T cells sorted from blood. These receptors were obtained from a woman between 18 and 29 years old in good health. Each CDR3 is given with its conserved first and last residue. Each record gives: V gene, D gene, J gene, clone size, CDR3 protein, CDR3 DNA. The D gene is left open where the match is weak. Clone size is given for some rows only: seen once, a few or many times, or a class if the clone is expanded.

>TRBV10-3|NA|TRBJ2-7|NA
CAIGPRLGNEQYF
TGTGCCATCGGCCCGAGATTGGGGAACGAGCAGTACTTC
>TRBV11-3|TRBD2|TRBJ2-7|few
CASSPITSGSEQYF
TGTGCCAGCAGTCCCATAACTAGCGGGAGCGAGCAGTACTTC
>TRBV6-5|TRBD2|TRBJ2-4|NA
CASRDSGFRGDIQYF
TGTGCCAGCAGGGACTCCGGGTTCCGGGGGGACATTCAGTACTTC
>TRBV25-1|TRBD1|TRBJ1-2|NA
CASSEYRDSLYGYTF
TGTGCCAGCAGTGAATATCGGGACAGCCTCTATGGCTACACCTTC
>TRBV27|NA|TRBJ2-7|few
CASARGAPREGEQYF
TGTGCCAGCGCGAGGGGGGCGCCGCGGGAAGGCGAGCAGTACTTC
>TRBV6-1|NA|TRBJ2-7|NA
CASSPWDRFYEQYF
TGTGCCAGCAGCCCCTGGGACCGTTTCTACGAGCAGTACTTC
>TRBV29-1|NA|TRBJ2-1|few
CSVARARSYNEQFF
TGCAGCGTTGCCCGGGCTCGCTCCTACAATGAGCAGTTCTTC
>TRBV12-3/TRBV12-4|NA|TRBJ2-7|few
CASSGGTDNTYEQYF
TGTGCCAGCAGTGGGGGGACAGACAATACCTACGAGCAGTACTTC
>TRBV5-1|TRBD1|TRBJ2-7|NA
CASSPRGTVPYEQYF
TGCGCCAGCAGCCCGAGGGGGACAGTCCCCTACGAGCAGTACTTC
>TRBV20-1|TRBD2|TRBJ2-1|NA
CSARHLAGRYNEQFF
TGCAGTGCTAGACACCTAGCGGGAAGGTATAATGAGCAGTTCTTC
>TRBV12-3/TRBV12-4|NA|TRBJ1-4|many
CASRDPRGEKLFF
TGTGCCAGCAGGGACCCGAGGGGAGAAAAACTGTTTTTT
>TRBV7-2|TRBD2|TRBJ2-3|few
CASSLGPAGGTDTQYF
TGTGCCAGCAGCTTAGGACCAGCGGGGGGGACAGATACGCAGTATTTT
>TRBV15|NA|TRBJ1-2|NA
CATSIPGGGVNYGYTF
TGTGCCACCAGCATACCCGGGGGAGGAGTTAACTATGGCTACACCTTC
>TRBV7-3|NA|TRBJ2-3|few
CASSLMRPPDTQYF
TGTGCCAGCAGCTTAATGCGGCCCCCAGATACGCAGTATTTT
>TRBV9|NA|TRBJ2-7|NA
CASSVREGSYEQYF
TGTGCCAGCAGCGTTCGGGAAGGAAGCTACGAGCAGTACTTC
>TRBV6-5|TRBD2|TRBJ2-1|few
CASSYRRPGLAMLGKQFF
TGTGCCAGCAGTTATAGGCGACCGGGACTAGCGATGTTGGGTAAGCAGTTCTTC
>TRBV10-3|TRBD1|TRBJ1-1|NA
CAIRGAGGVTEAFF
TGTGCCATCAGGGGGGCAGGGGGTGTCACTGAAGCTTTCTTT
>TRBV7-8|TRBD2|TRBJ2-3|many
CASSSAAGGRTDTQYF
TGTGCCAGCAGCTCCGCTGCGGGAGGGCGCACAGATACGCAGTATTTT
>TRBV6-1|NA|TRBJ2-1|few
CATRRKGIGYNEQFF
TGTGCCACCAGGAGGAAGGGGATTGGTTACAATGAGCAGTTCTTC
>TRBV19|TRBD2|TRBJ2-3|NA
CASSWAGGSTDTQYF
TGTGCCAGTAGTTGGGCGGGGGGAAGCACAGATACGCAGTATTTT
>TRBV20-1|NA|TRBJ2-1|many
CSARGRGEDLYNEQFF
TGCAGTGCTAGAGGTCGGGGTGAGGACCTCTACAATGAGCAGTTCTTC
>TRBV9|TRBD1|TRBJ2-3|few
CASSVTGAVTDTQYF
TGTGCCAGCAGCGTGACAGGGGCCGTCACAGATACGCAGTATTTT
>TRBV20-1|TRBD2|TRBJ2-7|few
CSASRDYYEQYF
TGCAGTGCCTCTCGGGACTATTACGAGCAGTACTTC
>TRBV11-2|TRBD2|TRBJ2-3|NA
CASSRPWGGAGGGADTQYF
TGTGCCAGCAGCCGTCCCTGGGGGGGAGCGGGAGGGGGAGCAGATACGCAGTATTTT
>TRBV6-1|NA|TRBJ1-1|many
CASSGGGHGGDTEAFF
TGTGCCAGCAGTGGGGGGGGACATGGAGGGGACACTGAAGCTTTCTTT
>TRBV7-2|NA|TRBJ1-2|few
CASSLARTPTLYGYTF
TGTGCCAGCAGCTTAGCGCGGACACCTACCTTGTATGGCTACACCTTC